This is a list of T cell receptor beta chains from one sample in a study of blood T cells in healthy people across ages. One entry per CDR3 protein results from TCRdb running MiXCR on the 5' RACE reads. The sample includes 1.5 million to 2 million distinct CDR3 sequences, roughly 49% of them seen just once. Source material: blood. The receptor source for this set is a woman aged 40 to 50 in good health. Both conserved end residues are part of each CDR3. The D gene is left open where the match is weak. Rows may omit the clone size; those that give it use once, few, many or a size class.

18	TRBJ2-4	.	TRBV6-2/TRBV6-3	.	CASSDPRQGGLAKNIQYF	TGTGCCAGCAGTGATCCACGACAGGGAGGCTTAGCCAAAAACATTCAGTACTTC
17	TRBJ2-5	.	TRBV5-1	.	CASSLAVGGTSQETQYF	TGCGCCAGCAGCTTGGCCGTGGGGGGCACATCACAAGAGACCCAGTACTTC
14	TRBJ1-4	.	TRBV15	TRBD1	CATSRDRVREKLFF	TGTGCCACCAGCAGGGACAGGGTCCGGGAAAAACTGTTTTTT
12	TRBJ1-2	few	TRBV29-1	.	CSVWDQPRGYTF	TGCAGCGTTTGGGACCAACCCAGAGGCTACACCTTC
16	TRBJ2-7	few	TRBV7-2	TRBD2	CASSLASGGPPYEQYF	TGTGCCAGCAGCTTAGCTTCGGGGGGGCCACCCTACGAGCAGTACTTC
12	TRBJ2-5	.	TRBV20-1	.	CSASGGGGEQYF	TGCAGTGCTAGTGGCGGGGGCGGGGAGCAGTACTTC
11	TRBJ2-7	.	TRBV29-1	.	CSTVIQYEQYF	TGCAGCACCGTCATTCAGTACGAGCAGTACTTC
14	TRBJ2-3	many	TRBV7-2	.	CASRLTGSTDTQYF	TGTGCCAGCAGGTTAACGGGCAGCACAGATACGCAGTATTTT
15	TRBJ2-1	.	TRBV6-2/TRBV6-3	.	CASSGRLQTYNEQFF	TGTGCCAGCAGTGGACGGTTACAAACCTACAATGAGCAGTTCTTC
14	TRBJ1-5	.	TRBV6-1	TRBD1	CASRDRTYYQPQHF	TGTGCCAGCAGGGACAGGACTTACTATCAGCCCCAGCATTTT
13	TRBJ2-5	.	TRBV29-1	.	CSVGGGTQETQYF	TGCAGCGTTGGGGGGGGCACCCAAGAGACCCAGTACTTC
13	TRBJ1-2	.	TRBV7-2	.	CASRSQVNYGYTF	TGTGCCAGCAGATCACAGGTTAACTATGGCTACACCTTC
15	TRBJ1-2	few	TRBV4-1	.	CASSYPPDRSYGYTF	TGCGCCAGCAGCTACCCCCCCGACAGAAGCTATGGCTACACCTTC
13	TRBJ1-2	few	TRBV12-3/TRBV12-4	.	CASSVGISYGYTF	TGTGCCAGCAGTGTAGGAATCAGCTATGGCTACACCTTC
15	TRBJ2-1	once	TRBV11-2	TRBD1	CASSPGQGEGNEQFF	TGTGCCAGCAGCCCGGGACAGGGGGAAGGCAATGAGCAGTTCTTC
15	TRBJ2-7	few	TRBV6-5	TRBD2	CASSYSTLAGVEQYF	TGTGCCAGCAGTTACTCGACGCTAGCGGGGGTCGAGCAGTACTTC
16	TRBJ1-2	few	TRBV11-2	.	CASSVSLGVENYGYTF	TGTGCCAGCAGCGTATCCCTTGGGGTAGAGAACTATGGCTACACCTTC